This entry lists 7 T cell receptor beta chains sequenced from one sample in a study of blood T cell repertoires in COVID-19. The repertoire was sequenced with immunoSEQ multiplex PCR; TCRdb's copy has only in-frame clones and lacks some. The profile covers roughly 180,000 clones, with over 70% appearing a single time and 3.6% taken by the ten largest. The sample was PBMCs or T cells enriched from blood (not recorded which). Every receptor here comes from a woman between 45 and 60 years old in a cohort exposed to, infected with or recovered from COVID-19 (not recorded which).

The CDR3, as DNA: TGTGCCAGCAGCCAACAGGGGGCCAATCAGCCCCAGCATTTT. Protein product: CASSQQGANQPQHF. J is TRBJ1-5 and V is TRBV16; 8 nucleotides align to TRBD1. The CDR3 loop spans 14 amino acids. Germline V gives CDR1 KGHSY, CDR2 FQNENV. Trimming took 2 bases from V and 3 from J; bases not matched to a gene: 0.

CDR3 sequence (DNA): TGCGCCAGCAGCTTGGGGGGACTGACAGGGAGGAACACTGAAGCTTTCTTT. Translating it yields CASSLGGLTGRNTEAFF. The chain combines TRBV5-1 with TRBJ1-1; 7 nucleotides line up with TRBD1. The CDR3 spans 17 residues. The germline CDR1 and CDR2 sequences are SGHRS and YFSETQ. Trimming at V came to 0 bases and at J to 1 base, leaving 9 bases not matched to a gene. Together with reference TRBV5-1 and TRBJ1-1, the CDR3 gives the full variable domain: KAGVTQTPRYLIKTRGQQVTLSCSPISGHRSVSWYQQTPGQGLQFLFEYFSETQRNKGNFPGRFSGRQFSNSRSEMNVSTLELGDSALYLCASSLGGLTGRNTEAFFGQGTRLTVV.

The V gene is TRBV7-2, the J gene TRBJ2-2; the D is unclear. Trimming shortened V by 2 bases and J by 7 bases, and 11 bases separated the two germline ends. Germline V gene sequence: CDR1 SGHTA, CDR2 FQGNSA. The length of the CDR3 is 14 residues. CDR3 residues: CASSLILSVGELFF. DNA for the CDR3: TGTGCCAGCAGCTTAATACTATCAGTCGGGGAGCTGTTTTTT.

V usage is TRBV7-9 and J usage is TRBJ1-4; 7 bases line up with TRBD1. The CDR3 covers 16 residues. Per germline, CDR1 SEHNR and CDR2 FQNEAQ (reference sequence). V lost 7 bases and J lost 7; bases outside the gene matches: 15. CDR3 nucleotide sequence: TGTGCCAGCAACCCGAGGGGGGACAGATCGGGTGAAAAACTGTTTTTT. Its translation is CASNPRGDRSGEKLFF.

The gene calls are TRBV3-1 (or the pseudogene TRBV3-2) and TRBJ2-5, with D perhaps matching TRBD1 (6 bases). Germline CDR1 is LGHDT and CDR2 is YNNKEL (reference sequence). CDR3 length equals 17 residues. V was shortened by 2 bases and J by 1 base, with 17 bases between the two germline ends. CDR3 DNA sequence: TGTGCCAGCAGCCAAAGGGGTACTCAGGGGTCCCAAGAGACCCAGTACTTC. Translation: CASSQRGTQGSQETQYF.

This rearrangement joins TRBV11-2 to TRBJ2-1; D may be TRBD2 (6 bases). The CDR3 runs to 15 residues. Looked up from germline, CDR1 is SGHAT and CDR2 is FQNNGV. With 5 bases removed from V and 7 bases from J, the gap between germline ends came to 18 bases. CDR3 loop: CASSLSGTFNNEQFF. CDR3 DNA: TGTGCCAGCAGCCTCTCCGGGACTTTCAATAATGAGCAGTTCTTC.

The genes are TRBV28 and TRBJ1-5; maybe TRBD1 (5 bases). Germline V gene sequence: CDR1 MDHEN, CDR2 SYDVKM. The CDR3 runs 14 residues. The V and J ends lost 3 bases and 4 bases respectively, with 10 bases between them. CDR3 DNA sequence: TGTGCCAGCAGTTTCCATGGGGGGAATCAGCCCCAGCATTTT. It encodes CASSFHGGNQPQHF.